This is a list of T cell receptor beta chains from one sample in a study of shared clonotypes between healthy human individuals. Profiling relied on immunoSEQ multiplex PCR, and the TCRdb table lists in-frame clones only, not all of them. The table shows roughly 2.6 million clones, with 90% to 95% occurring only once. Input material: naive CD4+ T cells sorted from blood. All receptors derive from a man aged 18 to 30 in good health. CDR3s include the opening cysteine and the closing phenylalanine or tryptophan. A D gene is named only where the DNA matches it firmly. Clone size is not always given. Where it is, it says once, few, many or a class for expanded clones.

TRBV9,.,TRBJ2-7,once,TGTGCCAGCAGCGTGCCCGGCTCCTTCAGCTCCTACGAGCAGTACTTC,CASSVPGSFSSYEQYF
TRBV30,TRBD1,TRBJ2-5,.,TGTGCCTGGAGTAGGGACAGGGTCGAAGAGACCCAGTACTTC,CAWSRDRVEETQYF
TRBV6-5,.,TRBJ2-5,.,TGTGCCAGCAGTTACCGCGGAAGAGAGACCCAGTACTTC,CASSYRGRETQYF
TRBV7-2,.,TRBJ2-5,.,TGTGCCAGCAGGAGGGGGGTGGAGACCCAGTACTTC,CASRRGVETQYF
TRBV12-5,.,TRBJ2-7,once,TGTGCTAGTGGTTTGGCCAGGGTGATTGGTGAGCAGTACTTC,CASGLARVIGEQYF
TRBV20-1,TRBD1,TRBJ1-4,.,TGCAGTGCTACAGGGGGTGAAAAACTGTTTTTT,CSATGGEKLFF
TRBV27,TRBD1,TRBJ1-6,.,TGTGCCAGCAAACGGGACAGGGAGAATTCACCCCTCCACTTT,CASKRDRENSPLHF
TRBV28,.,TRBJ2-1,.,TGTGCCAGCAGTTTATGGGGGGCGAACAATGAGCAGTTCTTC,CASSLWGANNEQFF
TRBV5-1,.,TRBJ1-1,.,TGCGCCAGCAGCAACCCATCGAGGGCCGTGAACACTGAAGCTTTCTTT,CASSNPSRAVNTEAFF
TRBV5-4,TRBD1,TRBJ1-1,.,TGTGCCAGCAGCTTCAGACAGGGGGCGCGCACTGAAGCTTTCTTT,CASSFRQGARTEAFF
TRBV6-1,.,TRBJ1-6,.,TGTGCCAGCAGTGAAGCGAGGCTACGAGATTCACCCCTCCACTTT,CASSEARLRDSPLHF
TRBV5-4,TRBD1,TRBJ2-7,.,TGTGCCAGCACTTACTCCGGGACAGTCCACGAGCAGTACTTC,CASTYSGTVHEQYF
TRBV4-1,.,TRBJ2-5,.,TGCGCCAGCAGCCAAGATTGGGTGGGAGTCAAAGAGACCCAGTACTTC,CASSQDWVGVKETQYF
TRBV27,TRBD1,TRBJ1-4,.,TGTGCCAGCAGTGTACGGGACAGGGGGTTTAATGAAAAACTGTTTTTT,CASSVRDRGFNEKLFF
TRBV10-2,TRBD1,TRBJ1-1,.,TGCGCCAGCAGTGAGCAGGGGGGCACTGAAGCTTTCTTT,CASSEQGGTEAFF
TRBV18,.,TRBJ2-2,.,TGTGCCAGCTCACAACAGGAGAACACCGGGGAGCTGTTTTTT,CASSQQENTGELFF